Presented here are 23 T cell receptor beta chains from one specimen sequenced in a study of T-cell memory formation after mild COVID-19. One entry per CDR3 protein results from TCRdb running MiXCR on the 5' RACE reads. The sample includes about 150,000 distinct CDR3 sequences, under 30% of them seen just once. Sequencing used PBMCs or a T cell subset sorted from them (not recorded which). The receptors here all came from an adult woman who had mild COVID-19 (a few samples of this study predate the infection). Cell type and time point are not known.

This chain links TRBV5-1 with TRBJ2-7, with 7 nucleotides matching TRBD1. Germline V gene lookup returns CDR1 SGHRS and CDR2 YFSETQ. V lost 5 bases and J lost 7; bases outside the gene matches: 12. The CDR3 loop spans 14 amino acids. DNA for the CDR3: TGCGCCAGCAGTTCGGACAGGAACCTTGGGGAGCAGTACTTC. As protein: CASSSDRNLGEQYF.

V gene TRBV5-6 combines with J gene TRBJ1-1; no reliable D call. The CDR3 has 13 residues. Germline CDR1 SGHDT, CDR2 YYEEEE. Trimming left V 0 bases short and J 4 bases short, with 7 bases between. The CDR3 here is CASSLEGFTEAFF. As DNA, the CDR3 is TGTGCCAGCAGCTTGGAAGGTTTCACTGAAGCTTTCTTT.

As to this clonotype: One end of the junction fails to match germline, which may point to a read error. The chain combines TRBV11-2 with TRBJ2-1; 8 nucleotides line up with TRBD2. The germline V gene encodes CDR1 SGHAT and CDR2 FQNNGV. The CDR3 is 13 amino acids. CDR3 nucleotide sequence: TGTGCCAGCAGCCCCCGGGGGGGGGGAGTGTCGGTCTTC. It encodes CASSPRGGGVSVF.

This clonotype appeared a few times. V and J are TRBV2 and TRBJ1-4, with 7 bases lining up with TRBD1. The germline gives CDR1 SNHLY, CDR2 FYNNEI. This CDR3 has 15 amino acids. J gave up 8 bases and V 2 bases, and 8 bases lay outside the gene matches. The DNA of the CDR3 is TGTGCCAGCAGTGAAACCTCCGGGACAGTAGAAAAACTGTTTTTT. Translating gives CASSETSGTVEKLFF.

This clonotype was found once. The V call is TRBV9, the J call TRBJ2-7, with D tentatively TRBD1 or TRBD2 (5 bases each). CDR1 is SGDLS, CDR2 YYNGEE, per germline. Trimming removed 0 bases at V and 8 bases at J, with 15 bases between. There are 14 residues in the CDR3. CDR3 nucleotide sequence: TGTGCCAGCAGCGTAGAATCCGGGACCTCCCAGCAGTACTTC. Translation: CASSVESGTSQQYF. The full variable domain, its missing parts supplied by reference TRBV9 and TRBJ2-7, is DSGVTQTPKHLITATGQRVTLRCSPRSGDLSVYWYQQSLDQGLQFLIQYYNGEERAKGNILERFSAQQFPDLHSELNLSSLELGDSALYFCASSVESGTSQQYFGPGTRLTVT.

V usage is TRBV12-3 or TRBV12-4 and J usage is TRBJ2-7; D might be TRBD1 (6 bases). The CDR3 has 14 residues. V was cut by 7 bases and J by 0 bases, with 13 bases left in between. CDR3 in amino acids: CASTLGQSSYEQYF. In DNA form, the CDR3 reads TGTGCCAGCACCCTTGGACAGAGCTCCTACGAGCAGTACTTC.

This clonotype occurred many times. The chain couples TRBV20-1 to TRBJ2-5, with D possibly matching TRBD1 (5 bases). CDR1 and CDR2 (germline): DFQATT, SNEGSKA (reference sequence). This CDR3 is 14 amino acids long. Trimming cost V 0 bases and J 4 bases, with 12 bases left between them. DNA for the CDR3: TGCAGTGCTAGAGATCGGACACCATTAGAGACCCAGTACTTC. Encoded protein: CSARDRTPLETQYF.

This chain links TRBV4-1 with TRBJ2-3, with 7 nucleotides matching TRBD2. This CDR3 comprises 16 residues. Germline lookup yields CDR1 MGHRA and CDR2 YSYEKL. V was pared by 2 bases and J by 2 bases, with 7 bases of the junction left unmatched. CDR3 DNA sequence: TGCGCCAGCAGCCAACAGAGCGGGGCGGACACAGATACGCAGTATTTT. Residues: CASSQQSGADTDTQYF.

The rearrangement uses TRBV5-1 and TRBJ1-1; D gene unclear. CDR3 size: 14 residues. The V gene's germline CDR1 is SGHRS and CDR2 YFSETQ. V was shortened by 6 bases and J by 2 bases, with 14 bases between the two germline ends. CDR3 nucleotide sequence: TGCGCCAGCACTCTCTTCGGCGACAACACTGAAGCTTTCTTT. Its translation: CASTLFGDNTEAFF.

This clonotype occurred a few times. This chain uses TRBV19 with TRBJ2-7, with TRBD1 matching over 7 bases. This CDR3 is 13 amino acids long. Germline lookup yields CDR1 LNHDA and CDR2 SQIVND (reference sequence). Trimming at V came to 3 bases and at J to 6 bases, leaving 5 bases not matched to a gene. The chain's CDR3 is CASSIDRASEQYF. The CDR3 coding sequence is TGTGCCAGTAGTATCGACAGGGCTAGCGAGCAGTACTTC.

Concerning this clonotype: One end of the junction does not line up with germline, which may come from a read error. V usage is TRBV5-6 and J usage is TRBJ1-2; D is undetermined. Germline loops: CDR1 SGHDT, CDR2 YYEEEE. This CDR3 has 14 amino acids. This chain's CDR3 is CASSLFRATPNGVF. The CDR3 DNA reads as TGTGCCAGCAGCTTGTTTCGAGCGACACCGAACGGCGTCTTC.

This clonotype came up a few times. The rearrangement joins TRBV7-2 to TRBJ2-1; TRBD2 is a possible D gene (6 bases). This CDR3 has 16 amino acids. Per germline, CDR1 SGHTA and CDR2 FQGNSA. V was pared by 4 bases and J by 2 bases, with 15 bases between. The CDR3 DNA reads TGTGCCAGCAGCTCCCACCCGGGAGTGCCCTACAATGAGCAGTTCTTC. It codes for CASSSHPGVPYNEQFF.

V and J are TRBV15 and TRBJ1-6, with a weak D call TRBD1 (6 bases). The germline V gene has CDR1 LNHNV and CDR2 YYDKDF (reference sequence). V lost 5 bases and J 9 bases, leaving 14 bases between the germline ends. The CDR3 is 14 amino acids. The CDR3 sequence: CATSPRGAGSPLHF. CDR3 nucleotide sequence: TGTGCCACCAGCCCACGGGGGGCGGGTTCACCCCTCCACTTT.

This clonotype was seen only a few times. The chain recombines TRBV5-4 with TRBJ2-3; D gene uncertain. There are 14 residues in the CDR3. CDR1 and CDR2 (germline): SGHNT, YYREEE (reference sequence). Trimming stripped 4 bases from V and 0 bases from J, with 9 bases between. The CDR3 DNA follows: TGTGCCAGCAGCGAGACACCTAGCACAGATACGCAGTATTTT. Its translation: CASSETPSTDTQYF.

This clonotype was recorded a few times. Written as DNA, the CDR3 is TGCGCCAGCAGCCAAGGGCCGGGACTCCAAGAGACCCAGTACTTC. Residues: CASSQGPGLQETQYF. The chain combines TRBV4-3 with TRBJ2-5; a weak D match, TRBD2 (6 bases). V lost 1 base and J lost 1, with 10 bases in between. The CDR3 is 15 residues long. CDR1 is LGHNA and CDR2 is YSLEER in the germline V gene.

The chain carries TRBV4-1 and TRBJ2-3; D remains ambiguous. The CDR3 length is 12 residues. With 5 bases removed from V and 2 bases from J, the gap between germline ends came to 5 bases. Germline V gene sequence: CDR1 MGHRA, CDR2 YSYEKL. CDR3 bases: TGCGCCAGCAGCGAGCCCACAGATACGCAGTATTTT. Translation: CASSEPTDTQYF.

The chain has TRBV27 and TRBJ1-6; TRBD1 might be the D (6 bases). CDR1 is MNHEY and CDR2 is SMNVEV in the germline V gene (reference sequence). Deletions cut 4 bases from V and 9 bases from J, with 10 bases between. This CDR3 is built from 13 residues. CDR3 bases: TGTGCCAGCAGTTCATTGGGGGCTTCACCCCTCCACTTT. Translated, it gives CASSSLGASPLHF.

The V and J genes are TRBV7-9 and TRBJ2-7; tentatively, D is TRBD2 (5 bases). Trimming pared 5 bases from V and 3 bases from J, leaving 14 bases between. CDR1 and CDR2 from the germline V gene are SEHNR and FQNEAQ (reference sequence). CDR3 length equals 14 residues. The CDR3 loop is CASSPAAGHYEQYF. Here the CDR3 DNA reads TGTGCCAGCAGCCCGGCGGCGGGCCACTACGAGCAGTACTTC.

The V and J genes are TRBV4-3 and TRBJ1-2; D call uncertain. This CDR3 has 14 amino acids. V was trimmed by 0 bases and J by 1 base, leaving 6 bases between them. Germline values: CDR1 LGHNA, CDR2 YSLEER. The CDR3 region is CASSQEAFNYGYTF. The CDR3 coding sequence is TGCGCCAGCAGCCAAGAGGCCTTTAACTATGGCTACACCTTC.

This clonotype was seen only a few times. The chain is built from TRBV7-6 and TRBJ2-2, with 8 bases lining up with TRBD1. Germline V gives CDR1 SGHVS, CDR2 FNYEAQ. V lost 3 bases, J lost 1 base, and 4 bases stayed unmatched. CDR3 length: 16 amino acids. The CDR3 DNA reads as TGTGCCAGCAGCTTCGGACAGGGTTTGAACACCGGGGAGCTGTTTTTT. Translated: CASSFGQGLNTGELFF.

This clonotype was counted between two and nine times. V is TRBV20-1 and J is TRBJ2-1; TRBD2 matches at 15 bases. CDR3 size: 18 residues. Trimming at V came to 4 bases and at J to 0 bases, leaving 7 bases not matched to a gene. Germline values: CDR1 DFQATT, CDR2 SNEGSKA (reference sequence). CDR3: CSATGLAGGFLSYNEQFF. The CDR3 region has the DNA TGCAGTGCTACAGGACTAGCGGGAGGGTTCCTCTCCTACAATGAGCAGTTCTTC.

This clonotype was detected a few times. V usage is TRBV7-9 and J usage is TRBJ2-1; 7 nucleotides align to TRBD2. Germline-derived CDR1 and CDR2 are SEHNR and FQNEAQ (reference sequence). The CDR3 is 17 residues long. V lost 3 bases to trimming and J lost 0 bases; unmatched junction nucleotides: 8. CDR3 bases: TGTGCCAGCAGCTTCCCTAGCGGCCTCGGCTCCTACAATGAGCAGTTCTTC. This gives the protein CASSFPSGLGSYNEQFF.

This CDR3 reads CASGGRANEQFF. The CDR3 DNA reads as TGTGCCAGCGGCGGGAGGGCAAATGAGCAGTTCTTC. This rearrangement joins TRBV6-2 or TRBV6-3 to TRBJ2-1; 9 bases are shared with TRBD2. Per germline, CDR1 MNHEY and CDR2 SVGEGT. With V trimmed by 8 bases and J by 7 bases, 3 bases remained unmatched. The CDR3 length is 12 residues.